Listed here are 30 T cell receptor beta chains from one sample, sequenced in a study of blood T cell repertoires in COVID-19. Assay: immunoSEQ multiplex PCR; the TCRdb copy retains only in-frame clones and omits some. The table lists around 170,000 clones, approximately 88% of them singletons, with roughly 3.7% in the top ten. Sequencing used peripheral blood. The receptors shown here come from a woman aged 30 to 39 with acute or convalescent COVID-19.

Only one count was recorded for this clone. The genes are TRBV13 and TRBJ1-2, with D perhaps matching TRBD1 (6 bases). CDR3 length: 14 residues. The V end was cut by 5 bases, the J end by 8 bases, with 18 bases between. Germline assignment: CDR1 PRHDT and CDR2 FYEKMQ (reference sequence). CDR3 nucleotide sequence: TGTGCCAGCAGCCCCTATGACAGGCGCATGGGCTACACCTTC. It encodes CASSPYDRRMGYTF.

CDR3 sequence: CASTSYSNQPQHF. CDR3 in DNA: TGTGCCAGCACCTCGTATAGCAATCAGCCCCAGCATTTT. The gene calls are TRBV7-2 and TRBJ1-5; no clear D gene. The CDR3 totals 13 residues. The V gene lost 7 bases and the J gene lost 0 bases, with 7 bases spanning the gap. CDR1 and CDR2 from the germline V gene are SGHTA and FQGNSA.

This clone was seen ten or more times. The rearrangement uses TRBV3-1 (or the pseudogene TRBV3-2) and TRBJ2-7; a weak D match, TRBD2 (6 bases). The CDR3 length is 16 residues. Germline CDR1 is LGHDT and CDR2 is YNNKEL (reference sequence). Trimming stripped 0 bases from V and 3 bases from J, with 15 bases between. This CDR3 is CASSQDLGTRLYEQYF. The DNA for the CDR3 is TGTGCCAGCAGCCAAGATTTGGGGACTCGACTCTACGAGCAGTACTTC.

The chain employs TRBV5-1 and TRBJ2-5, with 9 bases matching TRBD1. V gave up 5 bases and J gave up 5 bases; unmatched junction bases: 7. Germline V CDR1 and CDR2: SGHRS, YFSETQ. The CDR3 is made up of 14 amino acids. As DNA, the CDR3 is TGCGCCAGCAGTTCGGACAGGGGAGGTGAGACCCAGTACTTC. Its protein product is CASSSDRGGETQYF.

This clone turned up a few times. Different DNA sequences within this sample yield the same CDR3. The gene calls are TRBV20-1 and TRBJ2-7, with TRBD2 as a possible D gene (5 bases). Germline-derived CDR1 and CDR2 are DFQATT and SNEGSKA (reference sequence). V lost 6 bases to trimming and J lost 5 bases, with 8 bases between them. The length of the CDR3 is 10 residues. CDR3 sequence (DNA): TGCAGTGCCGAGCGGAACGAGCAGTACTTC. Translated: CSAERNEQYF.

This chain links TRBV7-9 with TRBJ2-1; D gene unclear. Germline values: CDR1 SEHNR, CDR2 FQNEAQ (reference sequence). The CDR3 length is 15 residues. Trimming shortened V by 1 base and J by 8 bases, and 15 bases separated the two germline ends. The CDR3 DNA follows: TGTGCCAGCAGCTTAGTAGTAACCTCTGAGGATGAGCAGTTCTTC. Its translation is CASSLVVTSEDEQFF.

This clone has just one count. The chain links TRBV7-8 to TRBJ1-3, with 8 nucleotides matching TRBD1. Germline V lookup: CDR1 SGHVS, CDR2 FQNEAQ. Trimming removed 1 base from V and 1 base from J; junction bases left unmatched: 3. The CDR3 has 16 amino acids. The CDR3 nucleotides read TGTGCCAGCAGCTTAGAATGGGACAGGTCTGGAAACACCATATATTTT. It specifies CASSLEWDRSGNTIYF.

The rearrangement joins TRBV7-3 to TRBJ1-5; D gene unclear. Germline-derived CDR1 and CDR2 are SGHTA and FQGTGA. V lost 0 bases and J lost 2, with 5 bases in between. The CDR3 sequence is 14 residues long. The CDR3 is CASSLTGGNQPQHF. The CDR3 DNA reads TGTGCCAGCAGCTTAACCGGAGGCAATCAGCCCCAGCATTTT.

The chain joins TRBV6-5 to TRBJ2-1; a possible D gene is TRBD2 (5 bases). In germline, CDR1 is MNHEY, CDR2 SVGAGI. V was shortened by 5 bases and J by 8 bases, with 10 bases between the two germline ends. The CDR3 has 12 residues. The CDR3 protein is CASSTVGDEQFF. In DNA, the CDR3 is TGTGCCAGCAGTACGGTCGGGGATGAGCAGTTCTTC.

The CDR3 here is CSARDQGELFF. In nucleotides, the CDR3 is TGCAGTGCTAGAGATCAGGGGGAGCTGTTTTTT. This sequence joins TRBV20-1 and TRBJ2-2; D is unresolved. This CDR3 has 11 amino acids. Trimming cost V 0 bases and J 8 bases, with 4 bases left between them. The V gene's germline CDR1 is DFQATT and CDR2 SNEGSKA (reference sequence).

V is TRBV9 and J is TRBJ2-3, with D possibly TRBD2 on 5 matching bases. From germline, CDR1 is SGDLS and CDR2 YYNGEE. The length of the CDR3 is 13 residues. Trimming removed 2 bases from V and 4 bases from J, with 8 bases in between. The CDR3 nucleotides read TGTGCCAGCAGCGTCCTACTAGCAGATACGCAGTATTTT. Amino acids: CASSVLLADTQYF.

The rearrangement joins TRBV27 to TRBJ1-5; tentatively, D is TRBD1 (5 bases). CDR1 is MNHEY, CDR2 SMNVEV, per germline (reference sequence). V was clipped by 2 bases and J by 6 bases, with 11 bases between them. This CDR3 spans 14 amino acids. The CDR3, as DNA: TGTGCCAGCAGTTTACGGGGGGATTTTCAGCCCCAGCATTTT. This translates into CASSLRGDFQPQHF.

This rearrangement joins TRBV30 to TRBJ1-3; D not resolved. The germline V gene encodes CDR1 GTSNPN and CDR2 SVGIG (reference sequence). V lost 4 bases, J lost 0 bases, and 10 bases lay in between. The CDR3 is made up of 14 amino acids. In DNA form, the CDR3 reads TGTGCCTGGATAACAATCAACTCTGGAAACACCATATATTTT. This translates into CAWITINSGNTIYF.

The chain recombines TRBV28 with TRBJ2-5, with D perhaps matching TRBD1 (6 bases). There are 14 residues in the CDR3. The V and J ends lost 5 bases and 2 bases respectively, with 12 bases between them. Germline CDR1 is MDHEN and CDR2 is SYDVKM. CDR3 amino acids: CASSPGTTQETQYF. As DNA, the CDR3 is TGTGCCAGCAGTCCTGGGACAACTCAAGAGACCCAGTACTTC.

This sequence joins TRBV28 and TRBJ2-2, with D perhaps matching TRBD2 (6 bases). Germline CDR1 is MDHEN and CDR2 is SYDVKM. The CDR3 runs 15 residues. V gave up 5 bases and J gave up 0 bases, with 10 bases separating them. Written as DNA, the CDR3 is TGTGCCAGCAGTGAGGCTAGCGCGAACACCGGGGAGCTGTTTTTT. This codes for CASSEASANTGELFF.

The chain links TRBV5-6 to TRBJ1-4; D might be TRBD1 (6 bases). V dropped 4 bases and J dropped 11 bases, with 18 bases sitting between them. CDR1 SGHDT and CDR2 YYEEEE come from the germline V gene. The CDR3 is made up of 14 amino acids. CDR3 protein: CASSDDRGARKLFF. In DNA form, the CDR3 reads TGTGCCAGCAGCGACGATCGGGGGGCCCGGAAACTGTTTTTT. The full variable domain, completed using reference TRBV5-6 and TRBJ1-4, is DAGVTQSPTHLIKTRGQQVTLRCSPKSGHDTVSWYQQALGQGPQFIFQYYEEEERQRGNFPDRFSGHQFPNYSSELNVNALLLGDSALYLCASSDDRGARKLFFGSGTQLSVL.

For the CDR3, the DNA is TGCGCCAGCAGCTTGGACGGGGTGGGTGATTCTCTGTTTTTT. It is translated as CASSLDGVGDSLFF. The V call is TRBV5-1, the J call TRBJ1-4; D call uncertain. The length of the CDR3 is 14 residues. V dropped 0 bases and J dropped 14 bases, with 17 bases sitting between them. Looked up from germline, CDR1 is SGHRS and CDR2 is YFSETQ.

The V gene is TRBV11-2, the J gene TRBJ2-7; D not resolved. The ends were cut back, 3 bases at V and 2 bases at J, with 11 bases in the middle. This CDR3 is built from 14 residues. The germline gives CDR1 SGHAT, CDR2 FQNNGV. CDR3 DNA: TGTGCCAGCAGCTTGGGCCCCGCCACCTACGAGCAGTACTTC. Amino acids: CASSLGPATYEQYF.

This rearrangement joins TRBV30 to TRBJ2-5; D gene uncertain. Germline V lookup: CDR1 GTSNPN, CDR2 SVGIG (reference sequence). The CDR3 runs 11 residues. V lost 4 bases and J 4 bases, leaving 7 bases between the germline ends. The CDR3, as DNA: TGTGCCTGGAAAGTGCGAGAGACCCAGTACTTC. This encodes CAWKVRETQYF.

The chain joins TRBV13 to TRBJ1-2; D gene ambiguous. Trimming took 2 bases from V and 4 from J, leaving 8 bases between them. The CDR3 is 13 residues long. The germline gives CDR1 PRHDT, CDR2 FYEKMQ (reference sequence). The CDR3 bases are TGTGCCAGCAGCTTACGACGGGTCTATGGCTACACCTTC. Its protein is CASSLRRVYGYTF.

The chain carries TRBV3-1 (or the pseudogene TRBV3-2) and TRBJ1-5; 9 bases are a match to TRBD1. Unmatched junction bases numbered 7, after V lost 1 base and J lost 6 bases. Germline V lookup: CDR1 LGHDT, CDR2 YNNKEL (reference sequence). This CDR3 contains 16 residues. The CDR3 bases are TGTGCCAGCAGCCAAGGGTCGGGACAGGGAATTCAGCCCCAGCATTTT. Its translation: CASSQGSGQGIQPQHF.

The chain uses TRBV18 and TRBJ2-1; D remains unclear. The CDR3 is 17 amino acids. The V end lost 0 bases, the J end lost 6 bases, and 18 bases lay between the germline ends. Germline V gene data show CDR1 as KGHSH and CDR2 as LQKENI. The CDR3 DNA reads TGTGCCAGCTCACCACCCTCCGTCGCGAGCTCTAGCAATGAGCAGTTCTTC. As protein: CASSPPSVASSSNEQFF.

In DNA form, the CDR3 reads TGTGCCAGCAGTGAGCGACAGGATGGCTACACCTTC. It translates to CASSERQDGYTF. The V gene is TRBV25-1, the J gene TRBJ1-2; maybe TRBD1 (6 bases). The germline CDR1 and CDR2 sequences are MGHDK and SYGVNS. The CDR3 spans 12 residues. V shed 3 bases and J shed 6 bases, with 8 bases lying between them.

The chain is built from TRBV19 and TRBJ1-2; 9 nucleotides match TRBD1. V gave up 2 bases and J gave up 5 bases; unmatched junction bases: 6. CDR3 size: 15 residues. Germline loops: CDR1 LNHDA, CDR2 SQIVND (reference sequence). CDR3 amino acids: CASSITGTGIYGYTF. The CDR3 DNA reads as TGTGCCAGTAGTATAACTGGGACAGGGATTTATGGCTACACCTTC.

The chain uses TRBV6-1 and TRBJ2-1; 13 nucleotides line up with TRBD2. The length of the CDR3 is 16 residues. V dropped 4 bases and J dropped 8; count of bases not matched to a gene: 8. Germline assignment: CDR1 MNHNS and CDR2 SASEGT. CDR3: CASSATGTSGTDEQFF. CDR3 in DNA: TGTGCCAGCAGTGCGACCGGGACTAGCGGGACAGATGAGCAGTTCTTC.

CDR3 residues: CSVEEQGYEQYF. The DNA for the CDR3 is TGCAGCGTTGAAGAGCAGGGGTACGAGCAGTACTTC. V gene TRBV29-1 combines with J gene TRBJ2-7; D is perhaps TRBD1 (6 bases). Trimming removed 0 bases from V and 4 bases from J, with 7 bases in between. The CDR3 covers 12 residues. Germline CDR1 is SQVTM and CDR2 is ANQGSEA.

The sample holds a few counts of this clone. The V gene is TRBV24-1, the J gene TRBJ2-7; possible D gene TRBD2, 5 bases. The germline V gene has CDR1 KGHDR and CDR2 SFDVKD. The CDR3 contains 15 residues. Trimming cost V 6 bases and J 7 bases, with 21 bases left between them. The CDR3 DNA sequence: TGTGCCACCAGTAAAGTCCCGAGGGCCCTGGGGGAGCAGTACTTC. Its protein product is CATSKVPRALGEQYF.

The CDR3 sequence: CASMVGTAATNEKLFF. CDR3 nucleotide sequence: TGTGCCAGCATGGTAGGGACAGCTGCAACTAATGAAAAACTGTTTTTT. The rearrangement links TRBV4-2 to TRBJ1-4; TRBD1 aligns across 7 bases. This CDR3 is 16 amino acids long. The trim removed 7 bases at V and 0 bases at J, leaving 8 bases unmatched. Germline V gene data show CDR1 as LGHNA and CDR2 as YNFKEQ.

This clone showed up just once. This rearrangement joins TRBV11-3 to TRBJ2-5, with 7 positions matching TRBD2. With V trimmed by 1 base and J by 4 bases, 9 bases remained unmatched. The CDR3 is made up of 16 amino acids. The germline gives CDR1 SGHNT, CDR2 YENEEA. This CDR3 is CASSLGYREALETQYF. As DNA, the CDR3 is TGTGCCAGCAGCTTAGGGTATCGGGAGGCGCTAGAGACCCAGTACTTC.

The J gene is TRBJ1-4, the V gene TRBV7-9; TRBD1 aligns across 9 bases. The CDR3 loop spans 15 amino acids. J lost 3 bases, V lost 5 bases, and 4 bases had no gene match. CDR1 is SEHNR and CDR2 is FQNEAQ in the germline V gene (reference sequence). The chain's CDR3 is CASSLQGAPNEKLFF. DNA for the CDR3: TGTGCCAGCAGCCTACAGGGGGCTCCTAATGAAAAACTGTTTTTT.